The present T cell receptor (beta chain) was sequenced within a study of graft-versus-host responses after intestinal transplantation. Background on the study: Uniformly, recipients were administered anti-thymocyte globulin induction with subsequent tacrolimus and steroids for two to three years.

Only in-frame clones appear in the TCRdb table, and some are missing; sequencing was by immunoSEQ multiplex PCR. The sample carries some 14,000 clones, 30% to 40% recorded once. Overall study results and limits: Recipient marrow held GvH clones, some first seen in ileum or blood.

The CDR3 consists of 16 residues. Germline CDR1 is LNHDA and CDR2 is SQIVND (reference sequence). V was pared by 5 bases and J by 0 bases, with 14 bases between. The plating included around 200,000 irradiated, violet-dye-labeled stimulator cells together with around 200,000 CFSE-labeled responder cells. Sorting after the reaction isolated proliferating CFSE-low CD3+CD4+ and CD3+CD8+ responders. This receptor was obtained from a human patient who received an intestinal transplant. This specimen consisted of alloreactive CD8+ T cells from a mixed lymphocyte reaction culture, obtained before intestinal transplant. The sample's subset: CFSE-low proliferating T cells sorted from approximately 6-day pre-transplant mixed lymphocyte reaction (GvH or HvG direction). V and J are TRBV19 and TRBJ1-5; no clear D gene. CDR3 DNA: TGTGCCAGTAGTTGGACTCAATATAATAGCAATCAGCCCCAGCATTTT. Translated, it gives CASSWTQYNSNQPQHF.